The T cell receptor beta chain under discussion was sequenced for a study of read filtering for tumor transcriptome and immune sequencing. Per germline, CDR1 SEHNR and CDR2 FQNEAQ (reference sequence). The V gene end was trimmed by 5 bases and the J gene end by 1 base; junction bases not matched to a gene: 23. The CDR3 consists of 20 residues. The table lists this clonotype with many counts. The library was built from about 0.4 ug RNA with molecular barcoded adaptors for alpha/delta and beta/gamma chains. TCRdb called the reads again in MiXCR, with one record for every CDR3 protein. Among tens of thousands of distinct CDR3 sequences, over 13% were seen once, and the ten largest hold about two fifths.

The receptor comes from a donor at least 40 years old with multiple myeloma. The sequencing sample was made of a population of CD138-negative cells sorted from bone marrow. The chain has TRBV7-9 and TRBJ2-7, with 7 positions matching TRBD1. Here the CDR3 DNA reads TGTGCCAGCAGCCCGATTTCCCTAAGACAGGGCCCCGTCTCGTCCTACGAGCAGTACTTC. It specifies CASSPISLRQGPVSSYEQYF.